This TCR beta chain was observed in a study of vaccination effects on CD4 cells after COVID-19. Study information: The researchers cultured some 1.9 million PBMC per well with approximately 11 IU/ml IL-2 and approximately 10 ug/ml peptides.

Here immunoSEQ multiplex PCR was the method, and the copy in TCRdb shows in-frame clones only, minus some. The table has about 34,000 clones, around 79% seen once. The CDR3 has 12 residues. The germline V gene encodes CDR1 SEHNR and CDR2 FQNEAQ (reference sequence). V lost 11 bases and J lost 0, with 10 bases in between. Following culture for approximately ten days, CD4+ T cells were isolated. The person was diagnosed with PCR-confirmed SARS-CoV-2 infection between March and December 2020. Either the BNT162b2 or mRNA-1273 vaccine was given to participants in two doses. As to this clone: Its antigen is currently unknown.

The sequence was obtained from a human donor who had a prior SARS-CoV-2 infection. This specimen consisted of CD4+ T cells from PBMCs cultured without peptide, obtained after COVID-19 vaccination. This chain joins TRBV7-9 and TRBJ1-2, with D maybe TRBD1 (5 bases). CDR3 in amino acids: CAGGHSNYGYTF. In nucleotides, the CDR3 is TGTGCCGGAGGACATTCTAACTATGGCTACACCTTC.